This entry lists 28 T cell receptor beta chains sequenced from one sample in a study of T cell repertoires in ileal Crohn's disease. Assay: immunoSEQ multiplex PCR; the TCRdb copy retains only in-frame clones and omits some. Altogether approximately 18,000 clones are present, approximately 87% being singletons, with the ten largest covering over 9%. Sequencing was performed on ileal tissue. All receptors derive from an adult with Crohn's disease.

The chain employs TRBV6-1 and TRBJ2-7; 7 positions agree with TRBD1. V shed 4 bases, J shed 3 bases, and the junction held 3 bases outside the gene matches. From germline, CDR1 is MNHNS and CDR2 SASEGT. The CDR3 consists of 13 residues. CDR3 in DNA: TGTGCCAGCAGTGCCACAGGGGTCTACGAGCAGTACTTC. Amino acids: CASSATGVYEQYF.

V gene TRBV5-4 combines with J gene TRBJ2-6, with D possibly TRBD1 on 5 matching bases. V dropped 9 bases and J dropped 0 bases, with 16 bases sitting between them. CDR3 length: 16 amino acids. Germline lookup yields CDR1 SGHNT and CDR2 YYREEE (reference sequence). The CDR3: CATKGQGDSGANVLTF. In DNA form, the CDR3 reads TGTGCCACGAAGGGGCAGGGCGACTCTGGGGCCAACGTCCTGACTTTC. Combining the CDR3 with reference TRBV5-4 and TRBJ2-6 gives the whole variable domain ETGVTQSPTHLIKTRGQQVTLRCSSQSGHNTVSWYQQALGQGPQFIFQYYREEENGRGNFPPRFSGLQFPNYSSELNVNALELDDSALYLCATKGQGDSGANVLTFGAGSRLTVL.

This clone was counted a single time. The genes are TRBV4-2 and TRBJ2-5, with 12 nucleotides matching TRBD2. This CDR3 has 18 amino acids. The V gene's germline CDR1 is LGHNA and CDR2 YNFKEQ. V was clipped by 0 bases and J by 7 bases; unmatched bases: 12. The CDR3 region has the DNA TGTGCCAGCAGCCAAGAACTGTGGGCTAGCGGGGGGGCGGGGACCCAGTACTTC. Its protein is CASSQELWASGGAGTQYF.

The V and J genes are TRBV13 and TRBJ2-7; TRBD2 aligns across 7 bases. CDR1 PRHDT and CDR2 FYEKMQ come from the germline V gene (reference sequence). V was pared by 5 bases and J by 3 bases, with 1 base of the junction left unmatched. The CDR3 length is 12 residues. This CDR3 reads CASSPSGYEQYF. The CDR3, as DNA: TGTGCCAGCAGCCCTAGCGGCTACGAGCAGTACTTC.

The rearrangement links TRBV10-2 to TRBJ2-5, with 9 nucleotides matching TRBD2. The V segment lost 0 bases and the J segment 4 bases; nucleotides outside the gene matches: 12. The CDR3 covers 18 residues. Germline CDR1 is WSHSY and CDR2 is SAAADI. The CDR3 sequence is CASSESGGGGDHPETQYF. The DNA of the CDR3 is TGCGCCAGCAGTGAGTCAGGAGGCGGGGGGGATCATCCAGAGACCCAGTACTTC.

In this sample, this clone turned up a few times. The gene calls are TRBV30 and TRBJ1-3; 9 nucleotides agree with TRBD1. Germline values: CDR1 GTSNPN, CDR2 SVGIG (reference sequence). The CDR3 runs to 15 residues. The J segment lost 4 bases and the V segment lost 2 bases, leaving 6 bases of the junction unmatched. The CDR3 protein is CAWSFGQGRGNTIYF. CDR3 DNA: TGTGCCTGGAGTTTCGGACAGGGGCGAGGAAACACCATATATTTT.

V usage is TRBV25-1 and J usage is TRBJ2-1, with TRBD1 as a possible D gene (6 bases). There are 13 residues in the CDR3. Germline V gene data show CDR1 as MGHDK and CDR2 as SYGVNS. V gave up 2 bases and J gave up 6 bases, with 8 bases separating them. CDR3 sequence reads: CASSEGGVNEQFF. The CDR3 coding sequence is TGTGCCAGCAGTGAAGGGGGCGTCAATGAGCAGTTCTTC.

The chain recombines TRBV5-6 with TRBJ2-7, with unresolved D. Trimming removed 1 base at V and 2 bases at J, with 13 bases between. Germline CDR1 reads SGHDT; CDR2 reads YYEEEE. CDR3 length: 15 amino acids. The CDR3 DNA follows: TGTGCCAGCAGCTTGTTAGGAGCCGCTACCTACGAGCAGTACTTC. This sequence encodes CASSLLGAATYEQYF.

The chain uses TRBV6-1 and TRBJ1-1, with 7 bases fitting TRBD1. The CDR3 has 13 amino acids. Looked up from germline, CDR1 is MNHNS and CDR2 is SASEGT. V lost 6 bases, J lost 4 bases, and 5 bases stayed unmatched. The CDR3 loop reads CASSLQGLTEAFF. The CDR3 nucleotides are TGTGCCAGCAGCCTACAGGGGCTCACTGAAGCTTTCTTT.

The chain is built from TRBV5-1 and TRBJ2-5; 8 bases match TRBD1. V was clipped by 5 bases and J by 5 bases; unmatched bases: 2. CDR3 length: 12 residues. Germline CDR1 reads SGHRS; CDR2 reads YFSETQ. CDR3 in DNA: TGCGCCAGCAGTCAGGGGGCGGAGACCCAGTACTTC. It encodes CASSQGAETQYF.

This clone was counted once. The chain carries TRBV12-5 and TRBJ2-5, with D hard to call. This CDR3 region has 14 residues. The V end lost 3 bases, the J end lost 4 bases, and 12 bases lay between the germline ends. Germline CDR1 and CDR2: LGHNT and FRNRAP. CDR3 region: CASGFGASGETQYF. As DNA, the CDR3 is TGTGCTAGTGGTTTCGGAGCATCGGGAGAGACCCAGTACTTC.

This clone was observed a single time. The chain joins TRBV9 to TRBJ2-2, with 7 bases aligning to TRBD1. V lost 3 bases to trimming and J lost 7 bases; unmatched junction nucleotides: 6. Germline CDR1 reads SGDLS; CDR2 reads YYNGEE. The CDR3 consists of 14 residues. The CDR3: CASSARQGVGELFF. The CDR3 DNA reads TGTGCCAGCAGCGCCCGACAGGGCGTCGGGGAGCTGTTTTTT.

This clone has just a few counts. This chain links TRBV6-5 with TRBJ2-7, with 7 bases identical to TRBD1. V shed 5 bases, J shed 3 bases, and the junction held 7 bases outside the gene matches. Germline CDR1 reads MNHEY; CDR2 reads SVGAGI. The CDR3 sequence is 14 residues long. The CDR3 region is CASSPRDSFYEQYF. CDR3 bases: TGTGCCAGCAGTCCCCGGGACAGCTTCTACGAGCAGTACTTC.

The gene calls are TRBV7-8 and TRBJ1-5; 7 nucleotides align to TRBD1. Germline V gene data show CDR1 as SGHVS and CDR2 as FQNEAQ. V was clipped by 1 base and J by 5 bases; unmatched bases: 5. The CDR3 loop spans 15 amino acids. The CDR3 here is CASSLGPQGDQPQHF. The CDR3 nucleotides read TGTGCCAGCAGCTTAGGCCCTCAGGGGGATCAGCCCCAGCATTTT.

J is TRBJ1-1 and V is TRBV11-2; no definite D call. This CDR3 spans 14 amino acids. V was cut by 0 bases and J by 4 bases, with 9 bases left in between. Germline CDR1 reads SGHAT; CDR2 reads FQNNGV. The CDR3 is CASSLESRGTEAFF. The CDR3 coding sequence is TGTGCCAGCAGCTTAGAATCCCGGGGCACTGAAGCTTTCTTT.

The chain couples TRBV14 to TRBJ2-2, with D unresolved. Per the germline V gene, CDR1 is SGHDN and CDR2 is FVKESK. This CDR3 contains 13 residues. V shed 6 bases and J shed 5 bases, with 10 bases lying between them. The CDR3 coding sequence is TGTGCCAGCAGGCGTGACATGACCGGGGAGCTGTTTTTT. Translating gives CASRRDMTGELFF. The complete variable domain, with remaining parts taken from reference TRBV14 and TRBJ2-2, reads EAGVTQFPSHSVIEKGQTVTLRCDPISGHDNLYWYRRVMGKEIKFLLHFVKESKQDESGMPNNRFLAERTGGTYSTLKVQPAELEDSGVYFCASRRDMTGELFFGEGSRLTVL.

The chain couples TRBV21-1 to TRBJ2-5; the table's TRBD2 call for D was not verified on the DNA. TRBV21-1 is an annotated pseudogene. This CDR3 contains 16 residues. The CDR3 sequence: CASSCGTGSSRETQYF. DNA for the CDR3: TGTGCCAGCAGCTGCGGGACGGGGTCTTCGCGAGAGACCCAGTACTTC.

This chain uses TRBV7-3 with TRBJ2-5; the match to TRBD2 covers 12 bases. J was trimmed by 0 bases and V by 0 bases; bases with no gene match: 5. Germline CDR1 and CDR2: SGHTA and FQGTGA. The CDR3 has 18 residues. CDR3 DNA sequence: TGTGCCAGCAGCTTAACCTCTAGCGGGGGGGGATACCAAGAGACCCAGTACTTC. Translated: CASSLTSSGGGYQETQYF.

The CDR3 region has the DNA TGTGCCAGCAGTTTCATCGGGGGGCACTATGGCTACACCTTC. It translates to CASSFIGGHYGYTF. The chain has TRBV27 and TRBJ1-2; D is perhaps TRBD1 (6 bases). V was clipped by 3 bases and J by 3 bases, with 11 bases between them. Germline CDR1 reads MNHEY; CDR2 reads SMNVEV (reference sequence). This CDR3 is 14 amino acids long.

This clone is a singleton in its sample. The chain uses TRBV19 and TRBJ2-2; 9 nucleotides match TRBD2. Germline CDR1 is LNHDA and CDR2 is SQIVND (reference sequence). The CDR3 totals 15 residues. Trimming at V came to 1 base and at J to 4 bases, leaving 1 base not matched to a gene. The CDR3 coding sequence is TGTGCCAGTAGTATAGCTAGCGGGGTCACCGGGGAGCTGTTTTTT. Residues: CASSIASGVTGELFF.

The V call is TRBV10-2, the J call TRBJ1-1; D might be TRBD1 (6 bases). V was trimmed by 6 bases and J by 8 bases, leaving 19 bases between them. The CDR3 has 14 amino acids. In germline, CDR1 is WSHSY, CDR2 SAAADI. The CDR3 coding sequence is TGCGCCAGCAGCTCCGCGGGGGGCACCCGCGAAGCTTTCTTT. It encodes CASSSAGGTREAFF.

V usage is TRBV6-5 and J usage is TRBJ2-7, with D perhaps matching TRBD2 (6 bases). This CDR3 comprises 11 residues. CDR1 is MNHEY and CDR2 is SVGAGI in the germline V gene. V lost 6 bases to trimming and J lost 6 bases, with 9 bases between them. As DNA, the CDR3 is TGTGCCAGCAGCCCCGGGGGCGAGCAGTACTTC. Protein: CASSPGGEQYF.

The chain's CDR3 is CASSTPEGGRGYTF. The CDR3 DNA follows: TGTGCCAGCAGCACCCCTGAGGGGGGGCGAGGCTACACCTTC. The V and J genes are TRBV6-6 and TRBJ1-2; possible D gene TRBD1, 6 bases. This CDR3 is built from 14 residues. Trimming left V 6 bases short and J 8 bases short, with 19 bases between. Germline CDR1 and CDR2: MNHNY and SVGAGI (reference sequence).

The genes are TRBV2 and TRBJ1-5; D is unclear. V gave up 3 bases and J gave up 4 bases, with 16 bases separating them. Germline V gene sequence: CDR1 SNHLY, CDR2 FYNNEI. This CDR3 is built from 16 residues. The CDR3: CASSEVLGRGNQPQHF. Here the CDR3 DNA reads TGTGCCAGCAGTGAGGTTCTGGGTCGAGGGAATCAGCCCCAGCATTTT.

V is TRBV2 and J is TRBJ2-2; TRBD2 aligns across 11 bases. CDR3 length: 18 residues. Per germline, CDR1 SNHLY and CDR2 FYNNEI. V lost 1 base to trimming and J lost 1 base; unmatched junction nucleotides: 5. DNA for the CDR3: TGTGCCAGCAGTGAAGACCTAGCGGGGGGATGGAACACCGGGGAGCTGTTTTTT. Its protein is CASSEDLAGGWNTGELFF. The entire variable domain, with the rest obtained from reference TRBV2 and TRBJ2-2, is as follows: EPEVTQTPSHQVTQMGQEVILRCVPISNHLYFYWYRQILGQKVEFLVSFYNNEISEKSEIFDDQFSVERPDGSNFTLKIRSTKLEDSAMYFCASSEDLAGGWNTGELFFGEGSRLTVL.

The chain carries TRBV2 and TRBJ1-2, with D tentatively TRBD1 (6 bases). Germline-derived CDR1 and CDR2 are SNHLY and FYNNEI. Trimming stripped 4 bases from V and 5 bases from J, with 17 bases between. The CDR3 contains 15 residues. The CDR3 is CASSVGRGLGYGYTF. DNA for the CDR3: TGTGCCAGCAGTGTGGGCAGGGGACTAGGGTATGGCTACACCTTC.

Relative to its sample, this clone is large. In DNA form, the CDR3 reads TGTGCCAGCAGCTACTCCCTGGACATCTCCTACGAGCAGTACTTC. Encoded protein: CASSYSLDISYEQYF. The rearrangement joins TRBV7-9 to TRBJ2-7, with TRBD1 as a possible D gene (5 bases). Per germline, CDR1 SEHNR and CDR2 FQNEAQ (reference sequence). This CDR3 comprises 15 residues. V shed 4 bases and J shed 0 bases, with 13 bases lying between them.

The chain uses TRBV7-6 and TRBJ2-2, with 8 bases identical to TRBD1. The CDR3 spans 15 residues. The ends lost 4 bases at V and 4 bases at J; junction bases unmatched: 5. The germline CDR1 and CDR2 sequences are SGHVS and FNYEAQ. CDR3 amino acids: CASSSPQGGTGELFF. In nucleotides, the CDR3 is TGTGCCAGCAGCTCCCCACAGGGGGGCACCGGGGAGCTGTTTTTT. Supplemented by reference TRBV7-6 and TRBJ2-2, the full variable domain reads GAGVSQSPRYKVTKRGQDVALRCDPISGHVSLYWYRQALGQGPEFLTYFNYEAQQDKSGLPNDRFSAERPEGSISTLTIQRTEQRDSAMYRCASSSPQGGTGELFFGEGSRLTVL.